This TCR beta chain emerged from a study of blood T cells in healthy people across ages. The CDR3 has 13 amino acids. V lost 3 bases, J lost 6 bases, and 12 bases lay in between. From germline, CDR1 is SNHLY and CDR2 FYNNEI. This clonotype was seen only once. Antigen: not known. Points from the study as a whole: Changes in expanded clonotypes were possibly confounded, as the CMV status of donors was unknown.

A second PCR of roughly 6 to 12 cycles used a sample-barcoded 5' primer and a J-beta primer mix. The authors tagged each cDNA molecule using a template-switch adaptor with 12 random nucleotides. TCRdb re-called the 5' RACE reads through MiXCR, storing one row per CDR3 protein. The sample yields 1.5 million to 2 million distinct CDR3 sequences, approximately 50% seen once. Sequencing was performed on blood. The chain links TRBV2 to TRBJ2-7; possibly TRBD2 for D (5 bases). This TCR was sampled from a woman aged 40-49 years in good health. The CDR3 loop is CASSDERGLEQYF. DNA of the CDR3: TGTGCCAGCAGTGATGAACGAGGGCTCGAGCAGTACTTC.